The present TCR beta chain was sequenced within a study of T and B cells in COVID-19 patients (dated by TCRdb to 2020 to 2021). About the investigation overall: In this study, adaptive immunity was profiled in COVID-19 patients who either had active infection or had recovered, using TRB and IGH repertoire sequencing of peripheral blood. A recovered cohort included around 18 patients who provided 20 samples, and most of these patients had mild to moderate COVID-19 treated on an outpatient basis. Median age was about 34 years in the recovered cohort versus 67 years in the active-infection cohort. For the repertoire analyses, the comparison was an age-matched reference group of 39 healthy donors who were negative for COVID-19 antibodies. As many as 9 follow-up blood samples were taken per patient, and some of the samples covered different disease stages within the same individual. In the active-infection cohort, about 55% of the 20 patients were critically ill and required mechanical ventilation or ECMO. In the active-infection cohort, about 90% of the 20 patients had comorbidities linked to unfavorable COVID-19 outcome. Two patients were included in both the recovered and active cohorts because samples were available from active disease and after recovery. The TCR and BCR sequence repository comprised roughly 40 patients and under 75 time points, with over 7 million TCR sequences analysed.

These reads were obtained on an Illumina MiSeq. Multiplex PCR with BIOMED2 TRB-A/B primer pools was used to amplify the TRB rearrangements. Illumina-compatible adapters and 7-nucleotide sample barcodes were attached to the amplicons in two consecutive PCRs. Phusion HS II polymerase was used for all library PCRs. The amplicons were purified from gel with the NucleoSpin Gel and PCR Clean-up kit, measured on Qubit, and then pooled at approximately 3.8 nM. The quality of the amplicon pool was checked on an Agilent 2100 Bioanalyzer prior to Illumina next-generation sequencing. From the authors' description of their analysis: Annotation of TRB rearrangements was done in MiXCR 3.0.8 with the default MiXCR reference library. Non-productive reads and sequences with fewer than 2 reads were excluded, and each unique CDR3 nucleotide sequence counted as one clone. Clonality, diversity, richness and V-J gene usage were computed in R 3.5.1. GLIPH2 was used for TCR clustering by CDR3 similarity, and generation probabilities were calculated by OLGA. Only GLIPH2 clusters with at least four unique TCR clonotypes present in at least three individuals were retained. TCRdb reprocessed the public reads (quality trimming at Q25 with fastp, clone calling with MiXCR) and kept in-frame beta chains. CDR3 protein duplicates are merged, each entry listing the most common genes and DNA. TCRdb, not the original authors, processed these V and J calls. This sample comprises 7,000 or so distinct CDR3 sequences, roughly 28% of them detected only once. Of the sample, over 8.5% falls within the top ten clones.

TRB repertoires were amplified from approximately 250-500 ng of genomic DNA extracted from blood. On the study overall, not on this receptor specifically: Strongly skewed TRBV/TRBJ gene usage was reported in patients with COVID-19. The reported TCR clusters were said to need prospective validation before any clinical use. TRB repertoires were found to be highly clonal in active COVID-19, whereas diversity and richness at recovery were found to rise above healthy donor levels. Few blood samples were available from mildly ill patients while symptoms were present or from severe cases at early time points. A total of 2,331 TCR clusters were exclusive to the recovered cohort, and about 31 of those clusters were low-pGen clusters. The cohort was judged too small for assessing how HLA contributes to COVID-19 susceptibility or severity. Specific T cell subsets (CD4+/Treg/CD8+) and sorted SARS-CoV-2-responsive or tetramer+ T cells had not yet been sequenced, and these experiments were ongoing.

CDR3 length: 16 amino acids, cysteine to phenylalanine. Only the CDR3 DNA stays, 48 bases, in frame from base 1. Trimmed from V: 3 bases; trimmed from J: 0 bases; junction bases lacking a gene match: 4. CDR1 and CDR2 are read off the germline V gene (reference sequence) as LNHDA and SQIVND. Regarding this clonotype: The antigen this receptor binds is unknown. No base qualities exist here, and no much larger clone lies one base off it.

Sequencing was carried out using blood. The source of this sequence is a human donor with active COVID-19. The receptor chain draws on TRBV19 and TRBJ2-3, with 9 central nucleotides matching TRBD2. For the CDR3, the sequence is CASSMTSGTSTDTQYF. The nucleotides read TGTGCCAGTAGTATGACTAGCGGCACTAGCACAGATACGCAGTATTTT. The reference TRBV19 and TRBJ2-3 proteins fill in what lies around the CDR3, so the full variable domain reads DGGITQSPKYLFRKEGQNVTLSCEQNLNHDAMYWYRQDPGQGLRLIYYSQIVNDFQKGDIAEGYSVSREKKESFPLTVTSAQKNPTAFYLCASSMTSGTSTDTQYFGPGTRLTVL.